Below are 27 T cell receptor beta chains sequenced from a single sample in a study of blood T cell repertoires in COVID-19 (dated by TCRdb to the early 2020s). Libraries were prepared through the immunoSEQ multiplex PCR assay. Entries here come from immuneACCESS through TCRdb and include only in-frame sequences with V and J called. Some clones fail to appear in such tables; in the studies checked, an unresolved V gene covers under half of the shortfall, and the cause of the remainder is unknown. A total of around 130,000 clones appear in this sample, 85% to 90% of them only once. The leading ten clones occupy about 27% of the sample. Sequencing input: peripheral blood. The receptors stem from a man between 70 and 80 years old with active or convalescent COVID-19.

This chain joins TRBV5-1 and TRBJ2-1; 13 bases map to TRBD2. V gave up 5 bases and J gave up 7 bases; unmatched junction bases: 3. The germline gives CDR1 SGHRS, CDR2 YFSETQ. The CDR3 has 14 residues. CDR3 sequence (DNA): TGCGCCAGCAGGGTGACTAGCGGGAGGAATGAGCAGTTCTTC. As protein: CASRVTSGRNEQFF.

The chain combines TRBV18 with TRBJ1-1; 7 positions match TRBD1. V was pared by 2 bases and J by 6 bases, with 6 bases of the junction left unmatched. Germline V gene data show CDR1 as KGHSH and CDR2 as LQKENI. This CDR3 is built from 14 residues. In DNA form, the CDR3 reads TGTGCCAGCTCACCAATTGGGGACAGATCTGAAGCTTTCTTT. Translation: CASSPIGDRSEAFF.

This chain uses TRBV13 with TRBJ2-5; D possibly corresponds to TRBD2 (6 bases). The CDR3 contains 16 residues. The germline CDR1 and CDR2 sequences are PRHDT and FYEKMQ (reference sequence). Trimming pared 5 bases from V and 5 bases from J, leaving 21 bases between. The DNA for the CDR3 is TGTGCCAGCAGCCCCCGGGGGTCTAGTCGCAAGGAGACCCAGTACTTC. This gives the protein CASSPRGSSRKETQYF.

The V and J genes are TRBV19 and TRBJ1-5; D perhaps matches TRBD1 (6 bases). CDR1 and CDR2 from the germline V gene are LNHDA and SQIVND (reference sequence). Between the trimmed V and J ends, which lost 6 bases and 0 bases, there was a span of 18 bases. This CDR3 is built from 17 residues. The CDR3 is CASRPGTQRNSNQPQHF. DNA for the CDR3: TGTGCCAGTAGACCCGGGACACAACGCAATAGCAATCAGCCCCAGCATTTT. Based on the CDR3 plus reference TRBV19 and TRBJ1-5, the full variable domain is DGGITQSPKYLFRKEGQNVTLSCEQNLNHDAMYWYRQDPGQGLRLIYYSQIVNDFQKGDIAEGYSVSREKKESFPLTVTSAQKNPTAFYLCASRPGTQRNSNQPQHFGDGTRLSIL.

The chain is built from TRBV7-3 and TRBJ2-3; possibly TRBD2 for D (5 bases). This CDR3 region has 15 residues. V shed 5 bases and J shed 6 bases, with 18 bases lying between them. CDR1 and CDR2 from the germline V gene are SGHTA and FQGTGA. In nucleotides, the CDR3 is TGTGCCAGCAGCCCTACGGGAAGCGTGTTGGATACGCAGTATTTT. Protein: CASSPTGSVLDTQYF. Together with reference TRBV7-3 and TRBJ2-3, the CDR3 gives the full variable domain: GAGVSQTPSNKVTEKGKYVELRCDPISGHTALYWYRQSLGQGPEFLIYFQGTGAADDSGLPNDRFFAVRPEGSVSTLKIQRTERGDSAVYLCASSPTGSVLDTQYFGPGTRLTVL.

The chain links TRBV2 to TRBJ1-6; 9 nucleotides match TRBD1. V gave up 5 bases and J gave up 5 bases; unmatched junction bases: 4. The CDR3 totals 15 residues. Germline CDR1 and CDR2: SNHLY and FYNNEI. Here the CDR3 DNA reads TGTGCCAGCAGTCTCGACAGGGGGGATAATTCACCCCTCCACTTT. This sequence encodes CASSLDRGDNSPLHF.

This chain connects TRBV5-6 to TRBJ2-5; tentatively, D is TRBD2 (6 bases). The CDR3 runs 15 residues. Germline CDR1 reads SGHDT; CDR2 reads YYEEEE. Trimming removed 0 bases from V and 5 bases from J, with 14 bases in between. The CDR3 is CASSLDAGSWETQYF. The DNA of the CDR3 is TGTGCCAGCAGCTTGGATGCGGGAAGTTGGGAGACCCAGTACTTC.

This chain links TRBV28 with TRBJ2-5; TRBD1 might be the D (6 bases). Germline CDR1 reads MDHEN; CDR2 reads SYDVKM. The CDR3 extends over 17 amino acids. Trimming left V 3 bases short and J 5 bases short, with 22 bases between. The CDR3 DNA reads as TGTGCCAGCAGTTTTTTTCTTGAACAGGGCGGGCGGGAGACCCAGTACTTC. This encodes CASSFFLEQGGRETQYF.

This clone was observed once. This chain connects TRBV28 to TRBJ1-3, with unresolved D. The CDR3 runs 12 residues. Trimming shortened V by 5 bases and J by 3 bases, and 5 bases separated the two germline ends. Germline V CDR1 and CDR2: MDHEN, SYDVKM. This chain's CDR3 is CASSLVGNTIYF. DNA for the CDR3: TGTGCCAGCAGTCTAGTTGGAAACACCATATATTTT.

The chain combines TRBV28 with TRBJ1-5; a weak D match, TRBD1 (6 bases). Germline values: CDR1 MDHEN, CDR2 SYDVKM. V lost 3 bases and J 6 bases, leaving 12 bases between the germline ends. The length of the CDR3 is 14 residues. CDR3: CASSLSGVVQPQHF. Written as DNA, the CDR3 is TGTGCCAGCAGTTTGTCAGGGGTGGTTCAGCCCCAGCATTTT. Full variable domain (rest looked up from reference TRBV28 and TRBJ1-5): DVKVTQSSRYLVKRTGEKVFLECVQDMDHENMFWYRQDPGLGLRLIYFSYDVKMKEKGDIPEGYSVSREKKERFSLILESASTNQTSMYLCASSLSGVVQPQHFGDGTRLSIL.

The chain uses TRBV11-2 and TRBJ2-7; TRBD2 might be the D (6 bases). From germline, CDR1 is SGHAT and CDR2 FQNNGV. This CDR3 region has 13 residues. V was shortened by 0 bases and J by 6 bases, with 9 bases between the two germline ends. CDR3 region: CASSLDFGSEQYF. CDR3 in DNA: TGTGCCAGCAGCTTAGATTTCGGGAGCGAGCAGTACTTC. Drawing the rest from reference TRBV11-2 and TRBJ2-7, the complete variable domain is EAGVAQSPRYKIIEKRQSVAFWCNPISGHATLYWYQQILGQGPKLLIQFQNNGVVDDSQLPKDRFSAERLKGVDSTLKIQPAKLEDSAVYLCASSLDFGSEQYFGPGTRLTVT.

The gene calls are TRBV28 and TRBJ1-3; unclear D gene. V was clipped by 2 bases and J by 2 bases, with 7 bases between them. The CDR3 runs to 14 residues. CDR1 is MDHEN, CDR2 SYDVKM, per germline. The CDR3 here is CASSLGGTGNTIYF. The CDR3 DNA is TGTGCCAGCAGTTTAGGAGGCACTGGAAACACCATATATTTT.

As regards this clone: Sequence at one end of the junction differs from germline and may be a read error. V is TRBV6-1 and J is TRBJ2-1; D ambiguous. CDR3 size: 13 residues. CDR1 and CDR2 (germline): MNHNS, SASEGT. The CDR3 DNA is TGTGCCAGCAGTGAAGCCTCCCACAATGAGCAGTTCTTC. Encoded protein: CASSEASHNEQFF.

This clone showed up just once. V usage is TRBV13 and J usage is TRBJ1-6; 8 bases map to TRBD1. V lost 4 bases and J lost 6; bases outside the gene matches: 8. The CDR3 has 16 residues. Looked up from germline, CDR1 is PRHDT and CDR2 is FYEKMQ (reference sequence). The CDR3 reads CASSSAGRGLNSPLHF. The CDR3 region has the DNA TGTGCCAGCAGCTCAGCGGGCAGGGGGCTTAATTCACCCCTCCACTTT.

The chain recombines TRBV19 with TRBJ1-5; the match to TRBD1 covers 11 bases. After removal of 5 bases from V and 7 bases from J, the junction contained 7 bases not matched to a gene. The CDR3 extends over 15 amino acids. Germline V gene data show CDR1 as LNHDA and CDR2 as SQIVND (reference sequence). CDR3: CASSVGTGGPQPQHF. DNA for the CDR3: TGTGCCAGTAGTGTCGGGACAGGGGGTCCCCAGCCCCAGCATTTT.

The chain links TRBV6-5 to TRBJ2-2, with 8 bases aligning to TRBD2. The CDR3 runs to 14 residues. Unmatched junction bases numbered 6, after V lost 8 bases and J lost 4 bases. Germline V gene lookup returns CDR1 MNHEY and CDR2 SVGAGI. The CDR3 sequence is CASRSLAGTGELFF. The CDR3 DNA follows: TGTGCCAGCCGGAGTCTAGCGGGCACCGGGGAGCTGTTTTTT.

The CDR3 reads CASSDRGGAPNTEAFF. CDR3 in DNA: TGTGCCAGCAGTGACAGAGGGGGCGCCCCGAACACTGAAGCTTTCTTT. The chain combines TRBV6-1 with TRBJ1-1; 7 nucleotides agree with TRBD1. Germline V gene sequence: CDR1 MNHNS, CDR2 SASEGT. Trimming cost V 3 bases and J 1 base; bases outside gene matches: 8. The CDR3 is made up of 16 amino acids.

This chain links TRBV28 with TRBJ2-1; 7 bases line up with TRBD2. Germline V gene data show CDR1 as MDHEN and CDR2 as SYDVKM. The CDR3 length is 12 residues. The J segment lost 8 bases and the V segment lost 8 bases, leaving 6 bases of the junction unmatched. The CDR3 bases are TGTGCCAGCGGGGGGGGTCCCCATGAGCAGTTCTTC. This gives the protein CASGGGPHEQFF. Full variable domain (missing parts from reference TRBV28 and TRBJ2-1): DVKVTQSSRYLVKRTGEKVFLECVQDMDHENMFWYRQDPGLGLRLIYFSYDVKMKEKGDIPEGYSVSREKKERFSLILESASTNQTSMYLCASGGGPHEQFFGPGTRLTVL.

CDR3 DNA sequence: TGTGCCAGCAGTCCTGGGGCAGCCTCTAGCACAGATACGCAGTATTTT. It codes for CASSPGAASSTDTQYF. The V call is TRBV28, the J call TRBJ2-3; a weak D match, TRBD1 (5 bases). Trimming stripped 5 bases from V and 0 bases from J, with 15 bases between. CDR1 MDHEN and CDR2 SYDVKM come from the germline V gene. This CDR3 is 16 amino acids long.

V and J are TRBV27 and TRBJ2-7; no firm D call. The germline CDR1 and CDR2 sequences are MNHEY and SMNVEV (reference sequence). V was trimmed by 6 bases and J by 2 bases, leaving 14 bases between them. This CDR3 spans 14 amino acids. CDR3 in amino acids: CASRPPGDPYEQYF. The CDR3 DNA sequence: TGTGCCAGCAGACCCCCCGGAGACCCCTACGAGCAGTACTTC.

The chain recombines TRBV24-1 with TRBJ2-5, with D perhaps TRBD1 (7 bases). V lost 4 bases, J lost 5 bases, and 22 bases lay in between. This CDR3 contains 17 residues. The V gene's germline CDR1 is KGHDR and CDR2 SFDVKD. Here the CDR3 DNA reads TGTGCCACCAGTGACCACGTCACAGGGGCGGAGGGGGAGACCCAGTACTTC. Translation gives CATSDHVTGAEGETQYF.

V usage is TRBV19 and J usage is TRBJ2-1, with 10 nucleotides matching TRBD1. Germline CDR1 LNHDA, CDR2 SQIVND (reference sequence). CDR3 size: 16 residues. The junction had 7 bases not matched to a gene; V was cut back by 1 base and J by 7 bases. The CDR3 loop reads CASSIVAGTGVNEQFF. The CDR3 DNA sequence: TGTGCCAGTAGTATAGTCGCCGGGACAGGGGTGAATGAGCAGTTCTTC.

The chain employs TRBV27 and TRBJ1-1; D is uncertain. The ends were cut back, 5 bases at V and 0 bases at J, with 13 bases in the middle. Germline V CDR1 and CDR2: MNHEY, SMNVEV (reference sequence). The CDR3 totals 15 residues. The CDR3 sequence is CASSPPKYMNTEAFF. CDR3 bases: TGTGCCAGCAGTCCCCCAAAGTACATGAACACTGAAGCTTTCTTT.

This sequence joins TRBV28 and TRBJ1-2, with 7 nucleotides matching TRBD1. V was pared by 5 bases and J by 0 bases, with 3 bases of the junction left unmatched. The CDR3 is made up of 14 amino acids. Germline-derived CDR1 and CDR2 are MDHEN and SYDVKM. The CDR3 DNA reads TGTGCCAGCAGTGTTGGGACAGCTAACTATGGCTACACCTTC. It yields the protein CASSVGTANYGYTF.

The chain recombines TRBV27 with TRBJ1-6; perhaps TRBD1 as D (6 bases). The CDR3 is made up of 14 amino acids. The germline gives CDR1 MNHEY, CDR2 SMNVEV (reference sequence). V was trimmed by 4 bases and J by 14 bases, leaving 18 bases between them. The CDR3 DNA follows: TGTGCCAGCAGTTCAGGACAGTCCCCCCGAGCCCTCCACTTT. It encodes CASSSGQSPRALHF.

This chain links TRBV5-1 with TRBJ2-1, with 14 nucleotides matching TRBD2. This CDR3 is 17 amino acids long. Trimming at V came to 4 bases and at J to 7 bases, leaving 10 bases not matched to a gene. Germline CDR1 and CDR2: SGHRS and YFSETQ. The CDR3 bases are TGCGCCAGCAGCCCAGGACTAGCGGGAGGCCAGGGGAATGAGCAGTTCTTC. Protein: CASSPGLAGGQGNEQFF.

The chain recombines TRBV28 with TRBJ2-7, with a tentative D call TRBD2 (6 bases). The CDR3 spans 11 residues. The germline V gene encodes CDR1 MDHEN and CDR2 SYDVKM. Trimming left V 7 bases short and J 6 bases short, with 10 bases between. The chain's CDR3 is CASNTGGEQYF. Here the CDR3 DNA reads TGTGCCAGCAACACCGGGGGCGAGCAGTACTTC.